This T cell receptor beta chain stems from a study of CD8 T cells in Susac syndrome. Study findings and constraints: It was acknowledged in the study that its TCR sequencing and HLA analysis involved a relatively small number of individuals.

In the case of this clonotype: Its antigen is unidentified.

The CDR3 is 12 amino acids. CDR1 DFQATT and CDR2 SNEGSKA come from the germline V gene (reference sequence). V was pared by 6 bases and J by 5 bases, with 13 bases between. Blood CD8+ and CD4+ T cells underwent high-throughput TCR beta sequencing. Both CD4+ and CD8+ T cells were negatively isolated, and TEMRA cells underwent FACS enrichment. The authors reverse transcribed roughly 0.5 to 1 ug RNA with random hexamers. TCRdb passed the immunoSEQ multiplex PCR reads through MiXCR, listing each CDR3 protein once. Of approximately 110,000 distinct CDR3 sequences listed, roughly 96% are singletons. The genes are TRBV20-1 and TRBJ1-2; tentative D call: TRBD1 (5 bases). The sequencing input was CD4+ T cells from PBMCs. This clonotype was obtained from a human donor in good health. CDR3 amino acids: CSAVPQEYGYTF. DNA of the CDR3: TGCAGTGCCGTCCCACAGGAATATGGCTACACCTTC.